A single sample is the source of the 4 T cell receptor beta chains below, sequenced in a study of cytomegalovirus exposure and HLA in healthy donors. Use of 60 Vbeta and 13 Jbeta primers characterized the PCR. Sequenced by immunoSEQ multiplex PCR; TCRdb stores in-frame clones only, minus some. This sample has 90,000 to 110,000 clones, with more than 65% found just once. The sample taken for sequencing was PBMCs. The source is a man aged 25-45 years in good health and CMV-seronegative.

CDR3 region: CASSLTGVQETQYF. The CDR3 nucleotides read TGCGCCAGCAGCTTGACAGGGGTCCAAGAGACCCAGTACTTC. The rearrangement links TRBV5-1 to TRBJ2-5, with TRBD1 matching over 7 bases. Per the germline V gene, CDR1 is SGHRS and CDR2 is YFSETQ. CDR3 size: 14 residues. V shed 1 base and J 1 base; nucleotides not matched to a gene: 1.

The chain combines TRBV9 with TRBJ2-7; 9 nucleotides agree with TRBD1. This CDR3 is built from 15 residues. V dropped 0 bases and J dropped 3; count of bases not matched to a gene: 4. CDR1 and CDR2 (germline): SGDLS, YYNGEE. As DNA, the CDR3 is TGTGCCAGCAGCGTAGAGGACAGGGGAAGCTACGAGCAGTACTTC. It codes for CASSVEDRGSYEQYF.

The chain has TRBV4-3 and TRBJ1-3; D possibly corresponds to TRBD1 (5 bases). Germline-derived CDR1 and CDR2 are LGHNA and YSLEER. V was shortened by 0 bases and J by 0 bases, with 9 bases between the two germline ends. CDR3 size: 16 residues. The DNA of the CDR3 is TGCGCCAGCAGCCAAGAACCCGACAGCTCTGGAAACACCATATATTTT. Protein product: CASSQEPDSSGNTIYF.

V gene TRBV4-3 combines with J gene TRBJ2-3; TRBD2 aligns across 9 bases. The CDR3 is 17 residues long. The germline gives CDR1 LGHNA, CDR2 YSLEER. The V and J ends lost 0 bases and 4 bases, in that order; junction bases with no gene match: 8. CDR3 sequence (DNA): TGCGCCAGCAGCCAAGATCCTAGCGGGAAGGGCGCAGATACGCAGTATTTT. It specifies CASSQDPSGKGADTQYF.